These 32 T cell receptor beta chains were sequenced from one sample in a study of blood T cells in healthy people across ages. Alongside a J-beta primer mix, a sample-barcoded 5' primer served in a second PCR lasting roughly 7 to 11 cycles. Each CDR3 protein gets one entry after TCRdb re-called the 5' RACE reads with MiXCR. The sample has hundreds of thousands of distinct CDR3 sequences; about 51% are singletons. Sequenced sample: blood. The receptor set was obtained from an elderly woman in good health.

A word on this clonotype: An end of the junction differs from the germline gene, which may be a read error. The V call is TRBV7-9, the J call TRBJ2-5, with 8 bases fitting TRBD1. From germline, CDR1 is SEHNR and CDR2 FQNEAQ (reference sequence). This CDR3 spans 15 amino acids. For the CDR3, the DNA is TGCGCCAGCAGCTTAGCGCAGGGGGCCGAGGAGACCCAGTACTTC. Translated, it gives CASSLAQGAEETQYF.

This clonotype was seen at least ten times. The V gene is TRBV20-1, the J gene TRBJ2-6; 8 bases are shared with TRBD2. CDR1 is DFQATT, CDR2 SNEGSKA, per germline (reference sequence). CDR3 length: 16 residues. V trimming: 4 bases; J trimming: 0 bases; junction bases outside the gene matches: 5. CDR3 coding DNA: TGCAGTGCTACGGGGGGGTTTAACTCTGGGGCCAACGTCCTGACTTTC. Translating gives CSATGGFNSGANVLTF.

V is TRBV20-1 and J is TRBJ2-1, with D tentatively TRBD1 (7 bases). V was shortened by 1 base and J by 3 bases, with 19 bases between the two germline ends. The CDR3 runs 17 residues. Looked up from germline, CDR1 is DFQATT and CDR2 is SNEGSKA (reference sequence). The CDR3 nucleotides are TGCAGTGCTAGAGCAGGGGGTGGAGGGGCAAACTACAATGAGCAGTTCTTC. Encoded protein: CSARAGGGGANYNEQFF.

This clonotype has ten or more counts. The rearrangement joins TRBV9 to TRBJ2-1; TRBD2 matches at 7 bases. This CDR3 contains 14 residues. Germline CDR1 is SGDLS and CDR2 is YYNGEE. V dropped 7 bases and J dropped 3; count of bases not matched to a gene: 7. CDR3 DNA: TGTGCCAGCGGGCGGGGGTTAGTCTACAATGAGCAGTTCTTC. Translating it yields CASGRGLVYNEQFF.

This chain uses TRBV27 with TRBJ1-6, with a tentative D call TRBD1 (5 bases). V lost 3 bases and J lost 5, with 20 bases in between. The CDR3 has 18 residues. Per germline, CDR1 MNHEY and CDR2 SMNVEV (reference sequence). The CDR3 loop is CASSFRQLFQNNNSPLHF. DNA for the CDR3: TGTGCCAGCAGTTTTCGACAGCTCTTTCAAAACAATAATTCACCCCTCCACTTT.

V gene TRBV4-1 combines with J gene TRBJ2-2; D not certain. CDR3 length equals 14 residues. Germline CDR1 reads MGHRA; CDR2 reads YSYEKL. V lost 5 bases and J 1 base, leaving 8 bases between the germline ends. The CDR3 sequence: CASSSLRNTGELFF. As DNA, the CDR3 is TGCGCCAGCAGCTCCCTGCGGAACACCGGGGAGCTGTTTTTT.

The chain combines TRBV7-9 with TRBJ2-4; 8 nucleotides line up with TRBD1. The CDR3 consists of 14 residues. The germline V gene encodes CDR1 SEHNR and CDR2 FQNEAQ (reference sequence). The J segment lost 6 bases and the V segment lost 5 bases, leaving 6 bases of the junction unmatched. CDR3 nucleotides: TGTGCCAGCAGCCCGAGGGGGACAGGAAACATTCAGTACTTC. Its translation: CASSPRGTGNIQYF. Full variable domain (outside the CDR3, taken from reference TRBV7-9 and TRBJ2-4): DTGVSQNPRHKITKRGQNVTFRCDPISEHNRLYWYRQTLGQGPEFLTYFQNEAQLEKSRLLSDRFSAERPKGSFSTLEIQRTEQGDSAMYLCASSPRGTGNIQYFGAGTRLSVL.

Details on this clonotype: One base away lies a much larger clone, so this may be a sequencing read error. The chain employs TRBV29-1 and TRBJ1-2; the D is unclear. The CDR3 extends over 12 amino acids. Germline assignment: CDR1 SQVTM and CDR2 ANQGSEA. CDR3 sequence (DNA): TGCGGCGCCACCAAACTATCGGAGGGCTACACCTTC. Residues: CGATKLSEGYTF.

This clonotype was seen a few times. This chain connects TRBV20-1 to TRBJ2-1; a possible D gene is TRBD2 (6 bases). Trimming removed 5 bases from V and 6 bases from J, with 17 bases in between. The CDR3 consists of 14 residues. Germline CDR1 DFQATT, CDR2 SNEGSKA (reference sequence). CDR3 DNA sequence: TGCAGTGCTCTGTCCGTAAGCGGGCGCAATGAGCAGTTCTTC. Its protein is CSALSVSGRNEQFF.

This clonotype was counted only a few times. The chain recombines TRBV20-1 with TRBJ2-1; D is possibly TRBD1 or TRBD2 (5 bases each). The J call is in doubt because the DNA end fits TRBJ2-7 better. The CDR3 is 14 residues long. CDR1 and CDR2 (germline): DFQATT, SNEGSKA (reference sequence). CDR3 loop: CSARDAGGTDEQYF. Written as DNA, the CDR3 is TGCAGTGCTAGAGACGCTGGGGGTACTGATGAGCAGTACTTC.

This clonotype was seen many times. This rearrangement joins TRBV4-2 to TRBJ2-1, with D maybe TRBD1 (5 bases). Germline loops: CDR1 LGHNA, CDR2 YNFKEQ. V lost 1 base and J 7 bases, leaving 11 bases between the germline ends. This CDR3 comprises 14 residues. CDR3 nucleotide sequence: TGTGCCAGCAGCCAAGCTAAGCAGGGTAATGAGCAGTTCTTC. This encodes CASSQAKQGNEQFF.

The J gene is TRBJ1-5, the V gene TRBV6-2 or TRBV6-3; D is possibly TRBD1 (6 bases). CDR3 length equals 16 residues. Trimming took 7 bases from V and 1 from J, leaving 17 bases between them. Germline assignment: CDR1 MNHEY and CDR2 SVGEGT. The CDR3 region is CASNRDLPLSNQPQHF. The CDR3 DNA sequence: TGTGCCAGCAACAGGGACCTTCCCTTGAGCAATCAGCCCCAGCATTTT.

The chain employs TRBV10-3 and TRBJ2-5; D may correspond to TRBD1 or TRBD2 (5 bases each). This CDR3 is 16 amino acids long. Germline V lookup: CDR1 ENHRY, CDR2 SYGVKD. The V end lost 0 bases, the J end lost 4 bases, and 15 bases lay between the germline ends. The CDR3 nucleotides read TGTGCCATCAGTGAGTCGCCGGATCGGGGCCGAGAGACCCAGTACTTC. As protein: CAISESPDRGRETQYF.

This clonotype was observed many times. The gene calls are TRBV11-2 and TRBJ2-3, with 9 bases lining up with TRBD2. Germline values: CDR1 SGHAT, CDR2 FQNNGV. V lost 4 bases, J lost 1 base, and 3 bases stayed unmatched. The CDR3 is 15 amino acids. The CDR3 here is CASSSRLAGTDTQYF. In DNA form, the CDR3 reads TGTGCCAGCAGCTCCAGACTAGCGGGCACAGATACGCAGTATTTT.

V usage is TRBV10-1 and J usage is TRBJ2-1, with a tentative D call TRBD2 (6 bases). Per germline, CDR1 WNHNN and CDR2 SYGVQD (reference sequence). The CDR3 loop spans 15 amino acids. V gave up 2 bases and J gave up 4 bases, with 12 bases separating them. The CDR3 nucleotides read TGCGCCAGCAGTGAGAATAGCGGAGGATACAATGAGCAGTTCTTC. Translation: CASSENSGGYNEQFF.

This clonotype was recorded at least ten times. The chain employs TRBV27 and TRBJ1-2; D remains unclear. From germline, CDR1 is MNHEY and CDR2 SMNVEV (reference sequence). The CDR3 length is 13 residues. V dropped 4 bases and J dropped 7 bases, with 13 bases sitting between them. The CDR3 is CASSSLGLLGYTF. As DNA, the CDR3 is TGTGCCAGCAGTTCCCTCGGCCTGCTTGGCTACACCTTC.

This chain links TRBV2 with TRBJ2-3; 7 bases fit TRBD2. The germline V gene encodes CDR1 SNHLY and CDR2 FYNNEI. V gave up 6 bases and J gave up 1 base; unmatched junction bases: 4. This CDR3 spans 14 amino acids. CDR3 nucleotide sequence: TGTGCCAGCAGGACTAGCCCGGGCACAGATACGCAGTATTTT. It yields the protein CASRTSPGTDTQYF.

This clonotype was seen a few times. The gene calls are TRBV20-1 and TRBJ2-3; possible D gene TRBD2, 6 bases. V shed 5 bases and J shed 1 base, with 16 bases lying between them. This CDR3 has 15 amino acids. The germline gives CDR1 DFQATT, CDR2 SNEGSKA (reference sequence). The CDR3 DNA follows: TGCAGTGCTCCCCAAGGCGGGGCCGGCACAGATACGCAGTATTTT. The encoded protein is CSAPQGGAGTDTQYF.

The rearrangement uses TRBV4-1 and TRBJ1-4; the D is unclear. The CDR3 runs 15 residues. Trimming removed 1 base from V and 5 bases from J, with 11 bases in between. Germline CDR1 and CDR2: MGHRA and YSYEKL. CDR3 nucleotide sequence: TGCGCCAGCAGCCAAGTCGGCAGTAGGAATGAAAAACTGTTTTTT. This gives the protein CASSQVGSRNEKLFF.

This clonotype appeared many times. The chain joins TRBV5-1 to TRBJ2-1, with unresolved D. Germline-derived CDR1 and CDR2 are SGHRS and YFSETQ. The V gene lost 4 bases and the J gene lost 2 bases, with 10 bases spanning the gap. The CDR3 is made up of 14 amino acids. In DNA, the CDR3 is TGCGCCAGCAGCCTCCCGACCACCTACAATGAGCAGTTCTTC. It yields the protein CASSLPTTYNEQFF.

The rearrangement uses TRBV2 and TRBJ2-1, with D possibly matching TRBD1 (6 bases). CDR1 and CDR2 from the germline V gene are SNHLY and FYNNEI. The CDR3 has 17 residues. V lost 3 bases and J lost 13, with 28 bases in between. CDR3 bases: TGTGCCAGCAGTGATCTGTTGGTGGCAGGGGAACAAGAGACCCAGTTCTTC. Translating it yields CASSDLLVAGEQETQFF.

Comments on this clonotype: The limits of the CDR3 on the DNA are not certain, so only TCRdb's listed CDR3 is given. This sequence joins TRBV6-5 and TRBJ1-2; the table's D call TRBD1 went unverified against the DNA. The germline V gene encodes CDR1 MNHEY and CDR2 SVGAGI. Including both end residues, the CDR3 is 13 amino acids long. CDR3 protein: CVSGYKGLYGCTF.

The chain recombines TRBV6-2 or TRBV6-3 with TRBJ2-1, with 13 bases matching TRBD2. The J call could be wrong; TRBJ2-7 is a better fit for the DNA end. Per the germline V gene, CDR1 is MNHEY and CDR2 is SVGEGT. This CDR3 comprises 17 residues. CDR3 sequence (DNA): TGTGCCAGCAGTTACTCACTAGCGGGGGGGTTCTACAATGAGCAGTACTTC. Its protein is CASSYSLAGGFYNEQYF.

This clonotype has a count of ten or more. The chain has TRBV4-2 and TRBJ2-1; D ambiguous. V lost 0 bases, J lost 9 bases, and 9 bases lay in between. CDR3 size: 13 residues. Germline-derived CDR1 and CDR2 are LGHNA and YNFKEQ. The CDR3, as DNA: TGTGCCAGCAGCCAAGATCCTTTTGGTGAGCAGTTCTTC. Protein sequence: CASSQDPFGEQFF.

In its sample, this clonotype was seen once. V and J are TRBV6-6 and TRBJ2-5; tentatively, D is TRBD1 or TRBD2 (6 bases each). CDR1 and CDR2 from the germline V gene are MNHNY and SVGAGI (reference sequence). The CDR3 totals 15 residues. V was trimmed by 0 bases and J by 5 bases, leaving 13 bases between them. DNA of the CDR3: TGTGCCAGCAGTTACTCAGGGGGGATCGGCGAGACCCAGTACTTC. Translation: CASSYSGGIGETQYF.

About this clonotype itself: Just one base apart from a much larger clone, this may be a read error. The V gene is TRBV28, the J gene TRBJ2-1; D uncertain. The DNA end favors TRBJ2-7, so the J call may be wrong. Germline lookup yields CDR1 MDHEN and CDR2 SYDVKM. The length of the CDR3 is 15 residues. CDR3 DNA sequence: TGTGCCAGCAGTCATCAGCGCCAAGTCTACAATGAGCAGTACTTC. Its translation is CASSHQRQVYNEQYF.

This clonotype was seen only a few times. V gene TRBV6-2 or TRBV6-3 combines with J gene TRBJ2-2; TRBD2 might be the D (5 bases). Germline CDR1 MNHEY, CDR2 SVGEGT. The V end was cut by 1 base, the J end by 2 bases, with 11 bases between. This CDR3 comprises 16 residues. CDR3 in DNA: TGTGCCAGCAGTTACTTGTCAGGAGGCAACACCGGGGAGCTGTTTTTT. Encoded protein: CASSYLSGGNTGELFF.

There are a few counts of this clonotype. This chain connects TRBV11-2 to TRBJ2-3; 12 bases align to TRBD2. Unmatched junction bases numbered 10, after V lost 5 bases and J lost 1 base. CDR1 SGHAT and CDR2 FQNNGV come from the germline V gene. The CDR3 is 18 residues long. DNA for the CDR3: TGTGCCAGCAGCCCGGGACTAGCGGGCGGAGGGGGCACAGATACGCAGTATTTT. Translated: CASSPGLAGGGGTDTQYF.

J is TRBJ2-2 and V is TRBV6-5, with D unresolved. The CDR3 totals 14 residues. The germline gives CDR1 MNHEY, CDR2 SVGAGI. The germline V and J ends were trimmed by 5 bases and 3 bases, with 10 bases remaining between them. CDR3: CASSDLTYTGELFF. The DNA for the CDR3 is TGTGCCAGCAGTGACCTGACATACACCGGGGAGCTGTTTTTT.

This clonotype turned up a few times. This rearrangement joins TRBV5-6 to TRBJ2-5; possible D gene TRBD1, 6 bases. Germline values: CDR1 SGHDT, CDR2 YYEEEE. V was pared by 1 base and J by 0 bases, with 10 bases between. The CDR3 spans 15 residues. The CDR3 loop reads CASSLQNRDQETQYF. CDR3 coding DNA: TGTGCCAGCAGCTTGCAGAACAGGGACCAAGAGACCCAGTACTTC. The whole variable domain, filled in from reference TRBV5-6 and TRBJ2-5, reads DAGVTQSPTHLIKTRGQQVTLRCSPKSGHDTVSWYQQALGQGPQFIFQYYEEEERQRGNFPDRFSGHQFPNYSSELNVNALLLGDSALYLCASSLQNRDQETQYFGPGTRLLVL.

A remark on this clonotype: A much larger clonotype is one base distant, so this may be a read error. The genes are TRBV29-1 and TRBJ2-7; possible D gene TRBD2, 5 bases. Trimming shortened V by 1 base and J by 7 bases, and 20 bases separated the two germline ends. This CDR3 spans 15 amino acids. CDR1 is SQVTM and CDR2 is ANQGSEA in the germline V gene. CDR3 region: CSVEAPSGAYNEQYF. The DNA of the CDR3 is TGCAGCGTTGAAGCCCCCAGCGGAGCCTACAATGAGCAGTACTTC.

This chain connects TRBV6-6 to TRBJ2-7, with D perhaps TRBD2 (8 bases). The DNA end lines up better with TRBJ2-5; the J call may be wrong. CDR1 is MNHNY, CDR2 SVGAGI, per germline (reference sequence). The CDR3 is 16 residues long. This CDR3 is CASSSWTSRGQETQYF. The DNA of the CDR3 is TGTGCCAGCAGCTCGTGGACTAGCAGGGGGCAAGAGACCCAGTACTTC.